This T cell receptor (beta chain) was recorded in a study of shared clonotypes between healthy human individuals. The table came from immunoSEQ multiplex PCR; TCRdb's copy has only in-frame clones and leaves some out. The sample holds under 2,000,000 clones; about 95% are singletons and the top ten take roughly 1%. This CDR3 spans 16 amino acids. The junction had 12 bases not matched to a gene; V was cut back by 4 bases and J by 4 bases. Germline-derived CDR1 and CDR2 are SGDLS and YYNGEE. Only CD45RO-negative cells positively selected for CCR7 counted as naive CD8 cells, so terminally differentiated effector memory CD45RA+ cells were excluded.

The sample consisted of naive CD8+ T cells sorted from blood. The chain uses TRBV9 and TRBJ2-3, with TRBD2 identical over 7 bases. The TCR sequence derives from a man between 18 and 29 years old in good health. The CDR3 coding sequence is TGTGCCAGCAGCCTCAGCGGGACTTTGTTGGCAGATACGCAGTATTTT. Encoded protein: CASSLSGTLLADTQYF.